The next 16 T cell receptor beta chains were all read from a single sample in a study of Ad26.COV2.S vaccination and SARS-CoV-2 variants. Sequenced by immunoSEQ multiplex PCR; TCRdb stores in-frame clones only, minus some. The repertoire consists of 180,000 or so clones, with around 90% occurring once and the leading ten covering 5.5% to 6%. Sequences were derived from peripheral blood, sampled after recovery from COVID-19. These receptors came from a human donor who had recovered from COVID-19.

The chain couples TRBV7-9 to TRBJ1-1; a weak D match, TRBD1 (5 bases). Trimming left V 0 bases short and J 4 bases short, with 6 bases between. CDR3 length equals 13 residues. Germline assignment: CDR1 SEHNR and CDR2 FQNEAQ (reference sequence). CDR3 bases: TGTGCCAGCAGCTTAGCAGGGACCACTGAAGCTTTCTTT. Translating it yields CASSLAGTTEAFF.

This CDR3 is CASSLGRRNYGYTF. CDR3 DNA sequence: TGTGCCAGCAGCTTAGGCCGCCGTAACTATGGCTACACCTTC. V is TRBV13 and J is TRBJ1-2, with no clear D. The CDR3 is 14 residues long. Per germline, CDR1 PRHDT and CDR2 FYEKMQ (reference sequence). V was trimmed by 0 bases and J by 1 base, leaving 6 bases between them. Full variable domain (missing parts from reference TRBV13 and TRBJ1-2): AAGVIQSPRHLIKEKRETATLKCYPIPRHDTVYWYQQGPGQDPQFLISFYEKMQSDKGSIPDRFSAQQFSDYHSELNMSSLELGDSALYFCASSLGRRNYGYTFGSGTRLTVV.

The chain uses TRBV5-1 and TRBJ2-3; tentative D call: TRBD2 (5 bases). Germline values: CDR1 SGHRS, CDR2 YFSETQ. CDR3 length equals 16 residues. Trimming pared 4 bases from V and 2 bases from J, leaving 17 bases between. CDR3 in amino acids: CASSPSDFGATDTQYF. The CDR3 DNA reads TGCGCCAGCAGCCCGTCGGACTTTGGTGCCACAGATACGCAGTATTTT.

This rearrangement joins TRBV9 to TRBJ2-1, with D perhaps TRBD2 (6 bases). Looked up from germline, CDR1 is SGDLS and CDR2 is YYNGEE. CDR3 length equals 17 residues. Trimming removed 2 bases at V and 5 bases at J, with 20 bases between. CDR3 amino acids: CASSVGQKAGLNNEQFF. CDR3 in DNA: TGTGCCAGCAGCGTGGGGCAAAAAGCGGGTCTTAACAATGAGCAGTTCTTC.

The V call is TRBV5-1, the J call TRBJ2-1, with TRBD2 identical over 12 bases. Trimming at V came to 0 bases and at J to 12 bases, leaving 10 bases not matched to a gene. Germline V gene data show CDR1 as SGHRS and CDR2 as YFSETQ. This CDR3 contains 16 residues. Written as DNA, the CDR3 is TGCGCCAGCAGCTTGGCGACTAGCGGGAGTAGAGGGGGGCAGTTCTTC. Translating it yields CASSLATSGSRGGQFF. The variable domain in full, with the rest retrieved from reference TRBV5-1 and TRBJ2-1, is KAGVTQTPRYLIKTRGQQVTLSCSPISGHRSVSWYQQTPGQGLQFLFEYFSETQRNKGNFPGRFSGRQFSNSRSEMNVSTLELGDSALYLCASSLATSGSRGGQFFGPGTRLTVL.

This clone was seen a few times. The rearrangement links TRBV6-1 to TRBJ1-6; no firm D call. Germline CDR1 reads MNHNS; CDR2 reads SASEGT. There are 20 residues in the CDR3. V lost 5 bases, J lost 0 bases, and 23 bases lay in between. CDR3 sequence reads: CASSKDILLPPSSYNSPLHF. CDR3 DNA: TGTGCCAGCAGTAAAGACATCTTGCTTCCCCCTAGCTCCTATAATTCACCCCTCCACTTT.

The rearrangement joins TRBV27 to TRBJ2-3; TRBD2 matches at 10 bases. Looked up from germline, CDR1 is MNHEY and CDR2 is SMNVEV (reference sequence). The junction had 14 bases not matched to a gene; V was cut back by 5 bases and J by 3 bases. CDR3 length equals 18 residues. CDR3 DNA sequence: TGTGCCAGCAGTCGAGGTACAGGTGGTAGCGGGAGGACAGATACGCAGTATTTT. It translates to CASSRGTGGSGRTDTQYF.

The chain joins TRBV30 to TRBJ1-1; the match to TRBD1 covers 11 bases. CDR1 is GTSNPN and CDR2 is SVGIG in the germline V gene (reference sequence). This CDR3 is 14 amino acids long. V lost 4 bases to trimming and J lost 4 bases; unmatched junction nucleotides: 5. The CDR3 DNA is TGTGCCTGGAACCCCGGGACAGGGGGCACTGAAGCTTTCTTT. As protein: CAWNPGTGGTEAFF.

The chain uses TRBV7-9 and TRBJ2-5; D call uncertain. CDR1 is SEHNR and CDR2 is FQNEAQ in the germline V gene (reference sequence). V was pared by 6 bases and J by 5 bases, with 4 bases between. This CDR3 region has 10 residues. The CDR3 region has the DNA TGTGCCAGCAGGGGGGAGACCCAGTACTTC. Translation gives CASRGETQYF.

The chain employs TRBV18 and TRBJ1-5, with D hard to call. Between the trimmed V and J ends, which lost 2 bases and 7 bases, there was a span of 9 bases. Germline CDR1 reads KGHSH; CDR2 reads LQKENI. CDR3 length: 13 residues. CDR3 coding DNA: TGTGCCAGCTCACCAAACAAAGGGCAGCCCCAGCATTTT. It codes for CASSPNKGQPQHF. The whole variable domain, remainder taken from reference TRBV18 and TRBJ1-5, is NAGVMQNPRHLVRRRGQEARLRCSPMKGHSHVYWYRQLPEEGLKFMVYLQKENIIDESGMPKERFSAEFPKEGPSILRIQQVVRGDSAAYFCASSPNKGQPQHFGDGTRLSIL.

CDR3 region: CSVGSGDQPQHF. CDR3 nucleotides: TGCAGCGTTGGTTCGGGGGATCAGCCCCAGCATTTT. The rearrangement uses TRBV29-1 and TRBJ1-5, with D perhaps TRBD1 (5 bases). V lost 4 bases and J lost 5, with 9 bases in between. This CDR3 is built from 12 residues. CDR1 is SQVTM, CDR2 ANQGSEA, per germline.

This clone was detected once. J is TRBJ2-3 and V is TRBV18; TRBD2 aligns across 9 bases. The germline V gene has CDR1 KGHSH and CDR2 LQKENI. This CDR3 contains 15 residues. V lost 5 bases, J lost 2 bases, and 5 bases stayed unmatched. For the CDR3, the DNA is TGTGCCAGCTCAGAGACTAGCGGAGTCACAGATACGCAGTATTTT. Its translation is CASSETSGVTDTQYF.

This sequence joins TRBV7-2 and TRBJ2-5; 9 nucleotides match TRBD2. The CDR3 consists of 16 residues. V gave up 5 bases and J gave up 5 bases; unmatched junction bases: 12. Looked up from germline, CDR1 is SGHTA and CDR2 is FQGNSA. This CDR3 reads CASSPMLRGGSETQYF. The DNA for the CDR3 is TGTGCCAGCAGCCCCATGTTGCGGGGGGGCTCTGAGACCCAGTACTTC.

This chain joins TRBV5-5 and TRBJ2-1, with D maybe TRBD2 (7 bases). V was shortened by 1 base and J by 8 bases, with 13 bases between the two germline ends. The CDR3 spans 14 residues. Per the germline V gene, CDR1 is SGHKS and CDR2 is YYEKEE (reference sequence). CDR3: CASSLSGGAYEQFF. The CDR3 bases are TGTGCCAGCAGCTTGTCTGGGGGGGCCTATGAGCAGTTCTTC.

The chain employs TRBV5-1 and TRBJ1-1; unclear D gene. The V end lost 7 bases, the J end lost 6 bases, and 25 bases lay between the germline ends. The CDR3 runs 16 residues. Germline V lookup: CDR1 SGHRS, CDR2 YFSETQ. CDR3 bases: TGCGCCAGCTTCCCCTCGGCAGGCGGGTCGAGGGCTGAAGCTTTCTTT. The encoded protein is CASFPSAGGSRAEAFF.

The chain couples TRBV5-1 to TRBJ2-3; 8 bases map to TRBD2. This CDR3 contains 16 residues. CDR1 is SGHRS and CDR2 is YFSETQ in the germline V gene. The junction had 7 bases not matched to a gene; V was cut back by 3 bases and J by 1 base. This CDR3 is CASSSAGGQGTDTQYF. CDR3 bases: TGCGCCAGCAGCTCGGCGGGGGGCCAGGGCACAGATACGCAGTATTTT.